Described below is a single TCR beta chain sequence and its context. TCRdb reprocessed the 5' RACE reads and keeps a single row for each CDR3 protein, giving no DNA. In total, the table holds a few hundred thousand distinct CDR3 sequences. This CDR3 spans 16 amino acids. The data derive from a study of T cells expressing NK-cell markers. The chain carries TRBV12-3 or TRBV12-4 and TRBJ1-5; lacking DNA, the TRBD1 call made by TCRdb goes unchecked. Source material: blood T cells: a sorted CD56 or NKG2C T cell subset, CD4+ or CD8+ T cells, or bulk PBMC T cells (not recorded which). The source of this sequence is a man aged 18 to 29 in good health. The CDR3: CASSLGRTDGSQPQHF.